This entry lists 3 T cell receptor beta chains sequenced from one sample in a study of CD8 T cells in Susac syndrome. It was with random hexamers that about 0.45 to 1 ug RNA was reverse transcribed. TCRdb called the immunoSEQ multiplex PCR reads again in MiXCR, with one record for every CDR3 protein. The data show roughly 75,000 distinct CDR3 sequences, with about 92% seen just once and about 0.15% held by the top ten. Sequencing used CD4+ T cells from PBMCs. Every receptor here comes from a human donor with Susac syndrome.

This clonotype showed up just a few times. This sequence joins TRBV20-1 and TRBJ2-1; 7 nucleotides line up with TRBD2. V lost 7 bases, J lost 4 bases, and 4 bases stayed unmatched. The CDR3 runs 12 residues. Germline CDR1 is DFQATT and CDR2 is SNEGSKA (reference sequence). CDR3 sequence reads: CSGREGYNEQFF. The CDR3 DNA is TGCAGTGGTAGGGAGGGATACAATGAGCAGTTCTTC.

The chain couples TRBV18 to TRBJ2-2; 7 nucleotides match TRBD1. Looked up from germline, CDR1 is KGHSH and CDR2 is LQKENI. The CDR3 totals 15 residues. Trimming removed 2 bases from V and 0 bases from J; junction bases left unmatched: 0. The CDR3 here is CASSPGQANTGELFF. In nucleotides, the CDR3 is TGTGCCAGCTCACCAGGACAGGCGAACACCGGGGAGCTGTTTTTT.

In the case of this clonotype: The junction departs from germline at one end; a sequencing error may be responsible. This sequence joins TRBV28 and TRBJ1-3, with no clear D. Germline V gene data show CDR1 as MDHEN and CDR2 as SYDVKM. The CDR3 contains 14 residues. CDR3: CASREGHSENTIYF. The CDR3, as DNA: TGTGCCAGCAGAGAAGGGCATTCTGAAAACACCATATATTTT.